What follows are 28 T cell receptor beta chains derived from one specimen sequenced in a study of blood T cells in healthy people across ages (dated by TCRdb to about 2015). Library preparation used 5' RACE. The second PCR ran for about 7 to 11 cycles and used a J-beta primer mix along with a sample-barcoded 5' primer. TCRdb's own reprocessing of the public reads used fastp at Q25 and MiXCR and kept productive beta chains. Duplicate CDR3 protein sequences are folded into a single record with the most common DNA and genes. A total of 1.8 million or so distinct CDR3 sequences appear in this sample, approximately 40% of them only once. About 23% of the sample is in the top ten clones. The specimen sequenced was blood. The receptors stem from a human donor in good health.

The table lists this clonotype with a count of one. The V gene is TRBV6-6, the J gene TRBJ2-3, with 7 bases that match TRBD1. J lost 4 bases, V lost 7 bases, and 5 bases had no gene match. The CDR3 runs 13 residues. Per germline, CDR1 MNHNY and CDR2 SVGAGI (reference sequence). The CDR3 loop is CASNPQGADTQYF. CDR3 DNA: TGTGCCAGCAACCCCCAGGGGGCAGATACGCAGTATTTT.

This clonotype has ten or more counts. The chain has TRBV11-2 and TRBJ1-1; no firm D call. The V end lost 5 bases, the J end lost 3 bases, and 10 bases lay between the germline ends. In germline, CDR1 is SGHAT, CDR2 FQNNGV. The CDR3 loop spans 13 amino acids. The CDR3 here is CASSREAYTEAFF. CDR3 nucleotide sequence: TGTGCCAGCAGCAGGGAGGCGTACACTGAAGCTTTCTTT.

The chain has TRBV10-3 and TRBJ1-5; possibly TRBD1 for D (5 bases). The CDR3 totals 13 residues. V lost 6 bases and J 9 bases, leaving 15 bases between the germline ends. Germline V CDR1 and CDR2: ENHRY, SYGVKD. The CDR3 sequence: CAIRLTEAAPQHF. The CDR3 coding sequence is TGTGCCATCAGGCTGACAGAAGCGGCGCCCCAGCATTTT.

DNA for the CDR3: TGTGCCAGCAGTTTAGGGCATCGGCCAGATACGCAGTATTTT. Its protein product is CASSLGHRPDTQYF. The gene calls are TRBV27 and TRBJ2-3, with D unresolved. V was clipped by 2 bases and J by 4 bases, with 10 bases between them. The CDR3 is 14 amino acids. CDR1 is MNHEY and CDR2 is SMNVEV in the germline V gene (reference sequence).

This chain joins TRBV6-2 or TRBV6-3 and TRBJ2-1; D uncertain. The CDR3 consists of 17 residues. Germline lookup yields CDR1 MNHEY and CDR2 SVGEGT. V shed 6 bases and J shed 0 bases, with 18 bases lying between them. The CDR3 nucleotides read TGTGCCAGCAGCCTCGACTTGGGAAGGAGCTCCTACAATGAGCAGTTCTTC. It codes for CASSLDLGRSSYNEQFF.

The chain couples TRBV6-2 or TRBV6-3 to TRBJ1-4; D ambiguous. The CDR3 is made up of 20 amino acids. Germline CDR1 reads MNHEY; CDR2 reads SVGEGT. V shed 2 bases and J shed 8 bases, with 30 bases lying between them. CDR3 nucleotides: TGTGCCAGCAGTTACGAGAGGGATCGAAGCGAGAGGCCAGGAGGGGAAAAACTGTTTTTT. Translated: CASSYERDRSERPGGEKLFF.

This clonotype appeared a few times. This rearrangement joins TRBV7-2 to TRBJ1-2; D unresolved. The CDR3 spans 15 residues. V was clipped by 1 base and J by 2 bases, with 11 bases between them. Germline V lookup: CDR1 SGHTA, CDR2 FQGNSA. In DNA form, the CDR3 reads TGTGCCAGCAGCTTAGAGGGAACGGTCAACTATGGCTACACCTTC. Protein: CASSLEGTVNYGYTF.

This clonotype has ten or more counts. The genes are TRBV7-2 and TRBJ1-4, with D hard to call. The V end was cut by 5 bases, the J end by 0 bases, with 13 bases between. CDR1 is SGHTA, CDR2 FQGNSA, per germline. The length of the CDR3 is 16 residues. The CDR3 coding sequence is TGTGCCAGCAGCCTCAAAGGCAGAGCAACTAATGAAAAACTGTTTTTT. It codes for CASSLKGRATNEKLFF.

The table lists this clonotype with a few counts. The V and J genes are TRBV5-4 and TRBJ1-2; perhaps TRBD1 as D (5 bases). The CDR3 runs to 13 residues. V was shortened by 4 bases and J by 8 bases, with 15 bases between the two germline ends. Germline V lookup: CDR1 SGHNT, CDR2 YYREEE (reference sequence). The CDR3 region has the DNA TGTGCCAGCAGCCCGGGGGATCCTTGGGGCTACACCTTC. Its translation: CASSPGDPWGYTF.

V usage is TRBV5-1 and J usage is TRBJ1-1; 9 bases are a match to TRBD1. V dropped 4 bases and J dropped 7; count of bases not matched to a gene: 8. This CDR3 has 14 residues. Germline assignment: CDR1 SGHRS and CDR2 YFSETQ. This chain's CDR3 is CASSPSDRGIEAFF. CDR3 in DNA: TGCGCCAGCAGCCCCAGTGACAGGGGGATTGAAGCTTTCTTT.

This sequence joins TRBV7-3 and TRBJ1-2; 8 bases align to TRBD1. Germline V lookup: CDR1 SGHTA, CDR2 FQGTGA. This CDR3 has 15 residues. V was pared by 4 bases and J by 8 bases, with 12 bases of the junction left unmatched. In DNA form, the CDR3 reads TGTGCCAGCAGCTCCGCGCCAGGGGGCGCAGGGGGCTACACCTTC. This translates into CASSSAPGGAGGYTF.

A single count supports this clonotype. The chain joins TRBV7-2 to TRBJ1-2; D gene uncertain. CDR3 length equals 16 residues. Germline V gene data show CDR1 as SGHTA and CDR2 as FQGNSA. With 4 bases removed from V and 0 bases from J, the gap between germline ends came to 15 bases. CDR3 in amino acids: CASSSPFSYPNYGYTF. As DNA, the CDR3 is TGTGCCAGCAGCTCCCCCTTCAGCTACCCTAACTATGGCTACACCTTC.

The chain links TRBV5-1 to TRBJ2-5; weak D call: TRBD2 (7 bases). V lost 4 bases to trimming and J lost 11 bases, with 21 bases between them. CDR1 SGHRS and CDR2 YFSETQ come from the germline V gene. This CDR3 has 14 residues. CDR3 DNA sequence: TGCGCCAGCAGCGCGACAGGCCCCGCGGGGGAGCAGTACTTC. Protein sequence: CASSATGPAGEQYF.

This clonotype turned up a few times. The rearrangement joins TRBV6-2 or TRBV6-3 to TRBJ1-2; D is unclear. With 0 bases removed from V and 4 bases from J, the gap between germline ends came to 9 bases. From germline, CDR1 is MNHEY and CDR2 SVGEGT. The CDR3 runs 14 residues. The CDR3 here is CASSYSRTLYGYTF. The CDR3 DNA follows: TGTGCCAGCAGTTACTCGAGAACTCTCTATGGCTACACCTTC.

The chain recombines TRBV12-3 or TRBV12-4 with TRBJ1-1, with TRBD1 identical over 7 bases. V lost 6 bases and J lost 5; bases outside the gene matches: 12. The CDR3 is made up of 15 amino acids. The CDR3 DNA sequence: TGTGCCAGCAGCCTGGAGGGGGCGGGAGGTACTGAAGCTTTCTTT. Residues: CASSLEGAGGTEAFF.

The genes are TRBV3-1 and TRBJ1-3, with a possible D match to TRBD1 (5 bases). Trimming took 1 base from V and 2 from J, leaving 12 bases between them. CDR3 length: 16 amino acids. Germline CDR1 reads LGHDT; CDR2 reads YNNKEL (reference sequence). The CDR3 protein is CASSQVRVSAGNTIYF. The CDR3 nucleotides read TGTGCCAGCAGCCAAGTCAGGGTTTCGGCTGGAAACACCATATATTTT. Full variable domain (outside the CDR3, taken from reference TRBV3-1 and TRBJ1-3): DTAVSQTPKYLVTQMGNDKSIKCEQNLGHDTMYWYKQDSKKFLKIMFSYNNKELIINETVPNRFSPKSPDKAHLNLHINSLELGDSAVYFCASSQVRVSAGNTIYFGEGSWLTVV.

J is TRBJ1-2 and V is TRBV13; D not resolved. Germline CDR1 is PRHDT and CDR2 is FYEKMQ (reference sequence). This CDR3 has 13 amino acids. The ends were cut back, 2 bases at V and 8 bases at J, with 12 bases in the middle. In DNA, the CDR3 is TGTGCCAGCAGCTTACAGGAATCGGGGGGCTACACCTTC. It translates to CASSLQESGGYTF.

CDR3 coding DNA: TGTGCCAGCAGCGCCGTGGGCTTTGGGGATAATTCACCCCTCCACTTT. It codes for CASSAVGFGDNSPLHF. This chain links TRBV9 with TRBJ1-6; D not resolved. V was shortened by 3 bases and J by 5 bases, with 15 bases between the two germline ends. This CDR3 spans 16 amino acids. CDR1 is SGDLS and CDR2 is YYNGEE in the germline V gene.

This chain connects TRBV5-5 to TRBJ2-1, with D perhaps assigned TRBD1 or TRBD2 (6 bases each). The CDR3 extends over 15 amino acids. Per the germline V gene, CDR1 is SGHKS and CDR2 is YYEKEE (reference sequence). The V and J ends lost 1 base and 10 bases respectively, with 18 bases between them. CDR3 sequence reads: CASSLMTGAGGEQFF. Here the CDR3 DNA reads TGTGCCAGCAGCTTGATGACGGGGGCCGGTGGGGAGCAGTTCTTC.

This clonotype was seen more than once but under ten times. The V call is TRBV12-3 or TRBV12-4, the J call TRBJ1-4; tentative D call: TRBD1 (5 bases). V lost 3 bases and J 6 bases, leaving 23 bases between the germline ends. The CDR3 is 18 amino acids. The CDR3 sequence: CASSFLFPVGQGDEKLFF. The DNA of the CDR3 is TGTGCCAGCAGTTTTTTATTCCCAGTAGGGCAGGGCGATGAAAAACTGTTTTTT.

The chain combines TRBV9 with TRBJ2-1; D possibly corresponds to TRBD2 (7 bases). Trimming stripped 3 bases from V and 9 bases from J, with 28 bases between. This CDR3 comprises 18 residues. The V gene's germline CDR1 is SGDLS and CDR2 YYNGEE. Here the CDR3 reads CASSARSLGAGAAGEQFF. The CDR3 coding sequence is TGTGCCAGCAGCGCCCGTTCACTGGGGGCGGGGGCCGCCGGTGAGCAGTTCTTC. Variable domain in full (rest from reference TRBV9 and TRBJ2-1): DSGVTQTPKHLITATGQRVTLRCSPRSGDLSVYWYQQSLDQGLQFLIQYYNGEERAKGNILERFSAQQFPDLHSELNLSSLELGDSALYFCASSARSLGAGAAGEQFFGPGTRLTVL.

A few counts support this clonotype. This chain connects TRBV7-2 to TRBJ1-2; TRBD1 matches 7 bases. Germline V gives CDR1 SGHTA, CDR2 FQGNSA. Losses at the gene ends were 2 bases for V and 8 bases for J; bases not matched to a gene: 11. There are 15 residues in the CDR3. CDR3 protein: CASSLMSDRAEGYTF. CDR3 nucleotides: TGTGCCAGCAGCTTAATGTCCGACAGGGCTGAAGGCTACACCTTC.

On this clonotype itself: Being one base from a much bigger clone, this may be a read error. The chain is built from TRBV12-3 or TRBV12-4 and TRBJ2-1; tentatively, D is TRBD2 (5 bases). This CDR3 is built from 12 residues. V shed 8 bases and J shed 6 bases, with 11 bases lying between them. The CDR3 spells CASGTRSNEQFF. CDR3 in DNA: TGTGCCAGCGGTACTAGATCCAATGAGCAGTTCTTC.

The gene calls are TRBV7-2 and TRBJ2-3; 8 bases align to TRBD1. The CDR3 has 13 residues. V was clipped by 3 bases and J by 5 bases; unmatched bases: 1. Germline loops: CDR1 SGHTA, CDR2 FQGNSA. This chain's CDR3 is CASSFRGQDTQYF. CDR3 DNA sequence: TGTGCCAGCAGCTTCAGGGGGCAAGATACGCAGTATTTT.

This rearrangement joins TRBV7-2 to TRBJ2-4; no clear D. The CDR3 has 12 residues. Trimming took off 3 bases at V and 13 bases at J, with 13 bases between the two ends. Germline V gene data show CDR1 as SGHTA and CDR2 as FQGNSA. The CDR3 DNA follows: TGTGCCAGCAGCTTCCCGGCCATTGAGCAGTACTTC. Encoded protein: CASSFPAIEQYF.

The rearrangement uses TRBV6-5 and TRBJ1-1; 7 nucleotides match TRBD1. The ends lost 9 bases at V and 3 bases at J; junction bases unmatched: 10. From germline, CDR1 is MNHEY and CDR2 SVGAGI. The length of the CDR3 is 14 residues. The CDR3 is CASSTRDSDTEAFF. As DNA, the CDR3 is TGTGCCAGTTCGACCCGGGACAGCGACACTGAAGCTTTCTTT.

V is TRBV3-1 and J is TRBJ1-1; no definite D call. In germline, CDR1 is LGHDT, CDR2 YNNKEL (reference sequence). The CDR3 is made up of 15 amino acids. V dropped 0 bases and J dropped 3 bases, with 11 bases sitting between them. CDR3 in amino acids: CASSQEGTRDTEAFF. The CDR3 bases are TGTGCCAGCAGCCAAGAAGGAACGAGAGACACTGAAGCTTTCTTT.

This clonotype was detected only a few times. The V call is TRBV5-1, the J call TRBJ2-3; no definite D call. V lost 0 bases to trimming and J lost 0 bases, with 8 bases between them. The CDR3 totals 15 residues. Germline V CDR1 and CDR2: SGHRS, YFSETQ. The CDR3 region is CASSLEVTSTDTQYF. CDR3 nucleotide sequence: TGCGCCAGCAGCTTGGAGGTTACTAGCACAGATACGCAGTATTTT.